This entry lists 32 T cell receptor beta chains sequenced from one sample in a study of blood T cell repertoires in COVID-19. The table came from immunoSEQ multiplex PCR; TCRdb's copy has only in-frame clones and leaves some out. The sample has 200,000 to 250,000 clones, approximately 82% seen once; the top ten hold 1.5% to 2%. Sequencing was done on a sample of peripheral blood. The receptors come from a woman older than 75 with acute or convalescent COVID-19.

V usage is TRBV5-1 and J usage is TRBJ2-1; 10 bases fit TRBD1. The J segment lost 7 bases and the V segment lost 1 base, leaving 8 bases of the junction unmatched. Germline values: CDR1 SGHRS, CDR2 YFSETQ. This CDR3 contains 16 residues. In DNA form, the CDR3 reads TGCGCCAGCAGCTTGTCCCCGGGGACAGGGGTGAATGAGCAGTTCTTC. Amino acids: CASSLSPGTGVNEQFF.

Note on this clone: One end of the junction does not line up with germline, which may come from a read error. This sequence joins TRBV7-7 and TRBJ2-3; 9 bases are a match to TRBD1. Germline V gene lookup returns CDR1 SSHAT and CDR2 FNYEAQ (reference sequence). CDR3 length equals 17 residues. CDR3 amino acids: CASSPGPGQGISNTQYF. The CDR3 region has the DNA TGTGCTAGCAGCCCGGGACCGGGACAGGGAATTTCAAATACGCAGTATTTT.

V gene TRBV9 combines with J gene TRBJ2-7; 7 nucleotides agree with TRBD1. The CDR3 consists of 15 residues. The ends lost 4 bases at V and 1 base at J; junction bases unmatched: 8. Germline values: CDR1 SGDLS, CDR2 YYNGEE. CDR3 nucleotides: TGTGCCAGCAGCATCACAGGGGAACCTTCCTACGAGCAGTACTTC. Translating gives CASSITGEPSYEQYF.

This clone was found once. In DNA form, the CDR3 reads TGTGCCAGCAGCTTAACCGCCGTCACAGGGGCCACCCAGGGGCAGTTCTTC. Its protein is CASSLTAVTGATQGQFF. This chain connects TRBV7-3 to TRBJ2-1; 7 positions agree with TRBD1. The V gene's germline CDR1 is SGHTA and CDR2 FQGTGA. Trimming cost V 0 bases and J 12 bases; bases outside gene matches: 17. This CDR3 region has 17 residues.

The genes are TRBV5-4 and TRBJ2-7, with 8 bases aligning to TRBD2. The ends lost 3 bases at V and 3 bases at J; junction bases unmatched: 11. The germline CDR1 and CDR2 sequences are SGHNT and YYREEE (reference sequence). CDR3 length: 16 amino acids. In nucleotides, the CDR3 is TGTGCCAGCAGCTCTAGTGTCGCGGGAGGCCTCTACGAGCAGTACTTC. As protein: CASSSSVAGGLYEQYF.

Turning to this clone: At one boundary the junction diverges from the germline segment, which might be a read error. This chain uses TRBV19 with TRBJ1-4; weak D call: TRBD1 (6 bases). Germline CDR1 LNHDA, CDR2 SQIVND (reference sequence). The CDR3 has 15 residues. CDR3 region: CASSIAGTTNEKLFF. The CDR3 DNA reads as TGTGCCAGTAGTATAGCTGGGACAACGAATGAAAAACTGTTTTTT.

DNA of the CDR3: TGTGCCAGCAGCCGGACAGGACAGAACACCGGGGAGCTGTTTTTT. It yields the protein CASSRTGQNTGELFF. The chain uses TRBV5-4 and TRBJ2-2, with 7 nucleotides matching TRBD1. Trimming removed 4 bases from V and 1 base from J; junction bases left unmatched: 4. Germline assignment: CDR1 SGHNT and CDR2 YYREEE (reference sequence). This CDR3 contains 15 residues.

In this sample, this clone turned up a few times. The V and J genes are TRBV7-2 and TRBJ1-1, with 7 positions matching TRBD1. The CDR3 has 14 residues. J gave up 11 bases and V 3 bases, and 12 bases lay outside the gene matches. Germline assignment: CDR1 SGHTA and CDR2 FQGNSA. The CDR3 here is CASSFPDRVGGAFF. CDR3 bases: TGTGCCAGCAGCTTCCCTGACAGGGTAGGGGGGGCTTTCTTT. Complete variable domain (other parts from reference TRBV7-2 and TRBJ1-1): GAGVSQSPSNKVTEKGKDVELRCDPISGHTALYWYRQSLGQGLEFLIYFQGNSAPDKSGLPSDRFSAERTGGSVSTLTIQRTQQEDSAVYLCASSFPDRVGGAFFGQGTRLTVV.

V gene TRBV30 combines with J gene TRBJ2-1, with 8 bases aligning to TRBD2. This CDR3 is 14 amino acids long. V lost 7 bases to trimming and J lost 3 bases; unmatched junction nucleotides: 8. Germline V lookup: CDR1 GTSNPN, CDR2 SVGIG (reference sequence). Written as DNA, the CDR3 is TGTGCCTACTCGTCGGGAGGGAACTACAATGAGCAGTTCTTC. Residues: CAYSSGGNYNEQFF.

This clone has just a few counts. The V call is TRBV27, the J call TRBJ1-3; no clear D gene. CDR1 MNHEY and CDR2 SMNVEV come from the germline V gene (reference sequence). The CDR3 is 13 residues long. V was clipped by 5 bases and J by 0 bases, with 5 bases between them. This CDR3 is CASSPFSGNTIYF. The CDR3 nucleotides are TGTGCCAGCAGTCCCTTCTCTGGAAACACCATATATTTT.

The chain carries TRBV6-2 or TRBV6-3 and TRBJ2-7, with D perhaps matching TRBD1 (6 bases). This CDR3 region has 16 residues. Looked up from germline, CDR1 is MNHEY and CDR2 is SVGEGT. Trimming removed 4 bases from V and 1 base from J, with 17 bases in between. The CDR3: CASSSPRQVLSYEQYF. The DNA of the CDR3 is TGTGCCAGCAGTTCCCCCAGACAGGTCTTATCCTACGAGCAGTACTTC.

The chain uses TRBV7-8 and TRBJ1-5; the D gene is possibly TRBD1 (5 bases). This CDR3 is 16 amino acids long. The V and J ends lost 1 base and 0 bases respectively, with 10 bases between them. Germline-derived CDR1 and CDR2 are SGHVS and FQNEAQ. CDR3 protein: CASSLDSGDSNQPQHF. The CDR3 DNA follows: TGTGCCAGCAGCTTAGATTCGGGGGATAGCAATCAGCCCCAGCATTTT.

This chain connects TRBV7-8 to TRBJ1-2; 11 bases are a match to TRBD1. The CDR3 extends over 13 amino acids. V lost 4 bases and J lost 7; bases outside the gene matches: 2. Germline CDR1 reads SGHVS; CDR2 reads FQNEAQ. CDR3 sequence reads: CASSSDRGLGYTF. The CDR3 DNA follows: TGTGCCAGCAGCTCGGACAGGGGGCTTGGCTACACCTTC.

V is TRBV27 and J is TRBJ1-1; 7 bases agree with TRBD1. The germline V gene encodes CDR1 MNHEY and CDR2 SMNVEV (reference sequence). Trimming removed 1 base from V and 8 bases from J; junction bases left unmatched: 7. CDR3 size: 14 residues. The CDR3 region has the DNA TGTGCCAGCAGTTTATATTACCGGGACAGAGAAGCTTTCTTT. Translating it yields CASSLYYRDREAFF.

The gene calls are TRBV29-1 and TRBJ2-5, with D possibly TRBD2 on 6 matching bases. CDR1 is SQVTM and CDR2 is ANQGSEA in the germline V gene. The CDR3 is made up of 12 amino acids. V was shortened by 7 bases and J by 5 bases, with 14 bases between the two germline ends. CDR3 protein: CSALGGMETQYF. The CDR3 nucleotides are TGCAGCGCCCTCGGGGGTATGGAGACCCAGTACTTC.

V gene TRBV2 combines with J gene TRBJ2-1; D is perhaps TRBD1 (6 bases). The CDR3 sequence is 14 residues long. Trimming stripped 4 bases from V and 10 bases from J, with 17 bases between. The V gene's germline CDR1 is SNHLY and CDR2 FYNNEI. CDR3 protein: CASSGPAQGWEQFF. The CDR3 region has the DNA TGTGCCAGCAGTGGCCCTGCACAGGGTTGGGAGCAGTTCTTC.

V is TRBV5-4 and J is TRBJ2-3; 7 bases agree with TRBD2. The CDR3 contains 15 residues. The germline gives CDR1 SGHNT, CDR2 YYREEE (reference sequence). Trimming at V came to 5 bases and at J to 7 bases, leaving 13 bases not matched to a gene. CDR3 sequence: CASSKDSQRGYTQYF. The CDR3 DNA follows: TGTGCCAGCAGTAAGGACTCCCAGCGGGGCTATACGCAGTATTTT.

This clone was recorded only once. The chain uses TRBV2 and TRBJ2-7, with TRBD1 as a possible D gene (5 bases). The CDR3 spans 11 residues. V lost 3 bases, J lost 12 bases, and 12 bases lay in between. Germline-derived CDR1 and CDR2 are SNHLY and FYNNEI. The CDR3 DNA is TGTGCCAGCAGTGACCCGACAGCTCTGTACTTC. It yields the protein CASSDPTALYF.

V and J are TRBV11-3 and TRBJ2-3, with 7 bases matching TRBD2. V trimming: 6 bases; J trimming: 1 base; junction bases outside the gene matches: 7. The germline V gene has CDR1 SGHNT and CDR2 YENEEA. The CDR3 totals 15 residues. The CDR3 nucleotides read TGTGCCAGCAGTTTGACTAGCAGTCGCACAGATACGCAGTATTTT. The encoded protein is CASSLTSSRTDTQYF. Drawing the rest from reference TRBV11-3 and TRBJ2-3, the complete variable domain is EAGVVQSPRYKIIEKKQPVAFWCNPISGHNTLYWYLQNLGQGPELLIRYENEEAVDDSQLPKDRFSAERLKGVDSTLKIQPAELGDSAVYLCASSLTSSRTDTQYFGPGTRLTVL.

The rearrangement joins TRBV5-4 to TRBJ1-1; a possible D gene is TRBD1 (5 bases). CDR3 size: 16 residues. V was trimmed by 0 bases and J by 5 bases, leaving 17 bases between them. CDR1 is SGHNT, CDR2 YYREEE, per germline (reference sequence). CDR3 residues: CASSLAPQAVGTEAFF. In DNA form, the CDR3 reads TGTGCCAGCAGCTTGGCCCCACAGGCGGTGGGGACTGAAGCTTTCTTT.

The count of this clone is one. The J gene is TRBJ2-1, the V gene TRBV15; perhaps TRBD2 as D (6 bases). The V gene's germline CDR1 is LNHNV and CDR2 YYDKDF (reference sequence). The V end lost 4 bases, the J end lost 8 bases, and 18 bases lay between the germline ends. The CDR3 is 15 residues long. The CDR3 sequence: CATSNRDFKIHEQFF. DNA for the CDR3: TGTGCCACCAGCAACCGGGACTTCAAGATCCATGAGCAGTTCTTC.

The gene calls are TRBV30 and TRBJ2-3; 7 bases match TRBD2. The length of the CDR3 is 14 residues. Germline assignment: CDR1 GTSNPN and CDR2 SVGIG (reference sequence). The V gene end was trimmed by 5 bases and the J gene end by 4 bases; junction bases not matched to a gene: 9. In DNA, the CDR3 is TGTGCCTGGGGGAGGGCACGTCAGTCAGATACGCAGTATTTT. It yields the protein CAWGRARQSDTQYF.

V usage is TRBV11-2 and J usage is TRBJ1-2, with 8 bases fitting TRBD1. Losses at the gene ends were 6 bases for V and 7 bases for J; bases not matched to a gene: 10. This CDR3 has 14 residues. Per the germline V gene, CDR1 is SGHAT and CDR2 is FQNNGV. The CDR3 protein is CASRDRGRVGGYTF. CDR3 DNA: TGTGCCAGCAGAGACAGGGGAAGAGTAGGTGGCTACACCTTC.

The chain combines TRBV11-1 with TRBJ1-4, with 8 bases fitting TRBD1. Germline V lookup: CDR1 SGHAT, CDR2 FQDESV (reference sequence). The length of the CDR3 is 14 residues. V was clipped by 5 bases and J by 6 bases; unmatched bases: 5. The CDR3 sequence: CASSPGTGDEKLFF. The DNA for the CDR3 is TGTGCCAGCAGCCCCGGGACAGGTGATGAAAAACTGTTTTTT. Full variable domain (rest looked up from reference TRBV11-1 and TRBJ1-4): EAEVAQSPRYKITEKSQAVAFWCDPISGHATLYWYRQILGQGPELLVQFQDESVVDDSQLPKDRFSAERLKGVDSTLKIQPAELGDSAMYLCASSPGTGDEKLFFGSGTQLSVL.

The chain carries TRBV28 and TRBJ1-4, with 9 nucleotides matching TRBD1. CDR3 length: 18 residues. Trimming removed 3 bases from V and 5 bases from J; junction bases left unmatched: 13. Germline CDR1 and CDR2: MDHEN and SYDVKM. The CDR3 DNA follows: TGTGCCAGCAGTTTGGACCGGGACAGGGTAATTGGGAATGAAAAACTGTTTTTT. Translation: CASSLDRDRVIGNEKLFF.

The DNA for the CDR3 is TGTGCCAGCAGTCGAAATGAGGATACGCAGTATTTT. Translated: CASSRNEDTQYF. The chain recombines TRBV7-2 with TRBJ2-3; D remains ambiguous. The CDR3 covers 12 residues. With 6 bases removed from V and 6 bases from J, the gap between germline ends came to 10 bases. From germline, CDR1 is SGHTA and CDR2 FQGNSA.

The chain uses TRBV4-1 and TRBJ2-3; D unclear. The CDR3 is 13 residues long. CDR1 is MGHRA, CDR2 YSYEKL, per germline. V dropped 1 base and J dropped 5 bases, with 7 bases sitting between them. The CDR3 loop reads CASSQGLLDTQYF. The CDR3, as DNA: TGCGCCAGCAGCCAAGGTCTCCTAGATACGCAGTATTTT.

This clone was detected only a few times. The chain has TRBV28 and TRBJ1-2; perhaps TRBD1 as D (5 bases). Per the germline V gene, CDR1 is MDHEN and CDR2 is SYDVKM. The CDR3 loop spans 14 amino acids. Between the trimmed V and J ends, which lost 10 bases and 8 bases, there was a span of 23 bases. The CDR3, as DNA: TGTGCCACCTGTTCGGGGGGAGTGGACGAGGGCTACACCTTC. It translates to CATCSGGVDEGYTF.

The chain employs TRBV7-2 and TRBJ1-3; D is undetermined. Germline V gene data show CDR1 as SGHTA and CDR2 as FQGNSA. V lost 1 base and J 3 bases, leaving 10 bases between the germline ends. This CDR3 has 15 amino acids. CDR3 protein: CASSLEGGSGNTIYF. The CDR3 DNA sequence: TGTGCCAGCAGCTTAGAGGGAGGGAGTGGAAACACCATATATTTT.

This clone came up once. The chain links TRBV7-3 to TRBJ1-1; D call uncertain. Trimming left V 5 bases short and J 1 base short, with 8 bases between. The V gene's germline CDR1 is SGHTA and CDR2 FQGTGA. The CDR3 extends over 13 amino acids. In nucleotides, the CDR3 is TGTGCCAGCAGCCCGCGGGGGAACACTGAAGCTTTCTTT. Translating gives CASSPRGNTEAFF. Complete variable domain (other parts from reference TRBV7-3 and TRBJ1-1): GAGVSQTPSNKVTEKGKYVELRCDPISGHTALYWYRQSLGQGPEFLIYFQGTGAADDSGLPNDRFFAVRPEGSVSTLKIQRTERGDSAVYLCASSPRGNTEAFFGQGTRLTVV.

This clone has ten or more counts. The rearrangement uses TRBV30 and TRBJ2-6; 9 bases map to TRBD1. V was pared by 3 bases and J by 1 base, with 7 bases of the junction left unmatched. CDR1 GTSNPN and CDR2 SVGIG come from the germline V gene (reference sequence). The CDR3 length is 17 residues. In DNA form, the CDR3 reads TGTGCCTGGAGGAGGGACAGGGTTTTATCTGGGGCCAACGTCCTGACTTTC. Residues: CAWRRDRVLSGANVLTF.

The J gene is TRBJ2-1, the V gene TRBV2, with 8 positions matching TRBD1. The V and J ends lost 4 bases and 2 bases, in that order; junction bases with no gene match: 7. The CDR3 extends over 16 amino acids. The germline CDR1 and CDR2 sequences are SNHLY and FYNNEI. The chain's CDR3 is CASSAQGARTYNEQFF. In DNA, the CDR3 is TGTGCCAGCAGTGCTCAGGGGGCGAGGACCTACAATGAGCAGTTCTTC.